The clone carrying this T cell receptor (beta chain) was seen a few times. Its specificity is unknown. TCRdb reprocessed the 5' RACE reads with MiXCR, giving one entry per CDR3 protein. In the table there are around 70,000 distinct CDR3 sequences, about 14% of which are singletons. CDR3 length: 16 residues. Trimming stripped 4 bases from V and 0 bases from J, with 13 bases between. Germline values: CDR1 SGHDN, CDR2 FVKESK. The data are from a study of early T cells in non-severe SARS-CoV-2 infection. About the study: Bulk RNA isolated from unsorted whole blood underwent sequencing; chains were not paired.

Findings and caveats of the study: Matching results from VDJdb favored anti-spike CD8 responses, leaving private and CD4 specificities undetected.

This clonotype was obtained from an adult who was a healthcare worker with PCR-confirmed SARS-CoV-2 infection or an uninfected control (not recorded which). The sequencing sample was made of whole blood. This chain joins TRBV14 and TRBJ1-3; D perhaps matches TRBD1 (5 bases). CDR3 in DNA: TGTGCCAGCAGCCTCAGCCGGGGCCCCTCTGGAAACACCATATATTTT. Residues: CASSLSRGPSGNTIYF.